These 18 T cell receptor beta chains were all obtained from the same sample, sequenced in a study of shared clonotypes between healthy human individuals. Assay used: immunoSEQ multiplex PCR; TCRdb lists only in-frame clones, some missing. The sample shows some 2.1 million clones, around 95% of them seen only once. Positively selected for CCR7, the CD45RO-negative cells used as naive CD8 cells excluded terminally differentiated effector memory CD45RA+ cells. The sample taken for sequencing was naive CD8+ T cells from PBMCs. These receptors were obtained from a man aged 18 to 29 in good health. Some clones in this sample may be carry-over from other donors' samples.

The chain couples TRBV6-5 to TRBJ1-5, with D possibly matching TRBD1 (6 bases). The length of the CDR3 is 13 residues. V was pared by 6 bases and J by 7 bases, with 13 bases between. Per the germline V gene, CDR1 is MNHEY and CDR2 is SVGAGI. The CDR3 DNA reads TGTGCCAGCAGCTCGGGGGCCTGGCAGCCCCAGCATTTT. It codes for CASSSGAWQPQHF.

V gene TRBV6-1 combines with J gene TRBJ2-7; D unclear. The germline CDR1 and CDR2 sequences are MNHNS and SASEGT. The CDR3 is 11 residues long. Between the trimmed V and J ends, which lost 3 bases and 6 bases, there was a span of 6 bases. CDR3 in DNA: TGTGCCAGCAGTGATTCGTCCGAGCAGTACTTC. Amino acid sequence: CASSDSSEQYF.

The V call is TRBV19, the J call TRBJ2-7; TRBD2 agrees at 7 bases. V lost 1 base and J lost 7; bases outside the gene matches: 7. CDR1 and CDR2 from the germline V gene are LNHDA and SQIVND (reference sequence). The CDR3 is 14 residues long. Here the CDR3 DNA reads TGTGCCAGTAGTATAGGTGGCACTAGCGTGGAGCAGTACTTC. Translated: CASSIGGTSVEQYF. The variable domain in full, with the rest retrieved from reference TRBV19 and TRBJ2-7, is DGGITQSPKYLFRKEGQNVTLSCEQNLNHDAMYWYRQDPGQGLRLIYYSQIVNDFQKGDIAEGYSVSREKKESFPLTVTSAQKNPTAFYLCASSIGGTSVEQYFGPGTRLTVT.

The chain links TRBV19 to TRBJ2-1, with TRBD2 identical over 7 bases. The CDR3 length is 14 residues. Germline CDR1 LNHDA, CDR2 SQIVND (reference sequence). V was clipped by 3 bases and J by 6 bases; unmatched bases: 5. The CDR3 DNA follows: TGTGCCAGTAGTATTTGGGCTAGCGGCAATGAGCAGTTCTTC. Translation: CASSIWASGNEQFF.

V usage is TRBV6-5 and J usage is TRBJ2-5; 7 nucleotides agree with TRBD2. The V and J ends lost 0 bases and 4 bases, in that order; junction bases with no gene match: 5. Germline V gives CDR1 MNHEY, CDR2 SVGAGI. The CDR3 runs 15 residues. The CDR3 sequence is CASSYSGGRGETQYF. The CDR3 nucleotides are TGTGCCAGCAGTTACTCGGGCGGGAGAGGAGAGACCCAGTACTTC.

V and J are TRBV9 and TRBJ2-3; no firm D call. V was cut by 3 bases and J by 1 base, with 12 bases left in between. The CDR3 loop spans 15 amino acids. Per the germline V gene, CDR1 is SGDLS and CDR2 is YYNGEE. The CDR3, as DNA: TGTGCCAGCAGCGCTTACTCTTCTCGCACAGATACGCAGTATTTT. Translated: CASSAYSSRTDTQYF.

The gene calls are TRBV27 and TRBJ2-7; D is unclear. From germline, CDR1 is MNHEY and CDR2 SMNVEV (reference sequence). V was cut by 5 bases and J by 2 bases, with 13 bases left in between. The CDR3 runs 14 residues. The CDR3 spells CASSPSGPPYEQYF. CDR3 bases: TGTGCCAGCAGTCCATCCGGGCCTCCCTACGAGCAGTACTTC.

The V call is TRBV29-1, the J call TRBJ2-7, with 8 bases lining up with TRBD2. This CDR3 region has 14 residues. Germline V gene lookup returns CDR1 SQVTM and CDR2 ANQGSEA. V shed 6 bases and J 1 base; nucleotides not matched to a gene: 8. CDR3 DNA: TGCAGCGTCACTTGGGCGGGAGGTTCCTACGAGCAGTACTTC. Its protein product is CSVTWAGGSYEQYF.

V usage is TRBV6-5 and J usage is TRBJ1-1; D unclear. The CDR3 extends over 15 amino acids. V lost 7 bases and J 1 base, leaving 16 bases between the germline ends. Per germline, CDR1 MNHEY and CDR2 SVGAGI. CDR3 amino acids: CASTPLKETNTEAFF. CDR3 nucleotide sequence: TGTGCCAGCACTCCCTTGAAGGAGACGAACACTGAAGCTTTCTTT.

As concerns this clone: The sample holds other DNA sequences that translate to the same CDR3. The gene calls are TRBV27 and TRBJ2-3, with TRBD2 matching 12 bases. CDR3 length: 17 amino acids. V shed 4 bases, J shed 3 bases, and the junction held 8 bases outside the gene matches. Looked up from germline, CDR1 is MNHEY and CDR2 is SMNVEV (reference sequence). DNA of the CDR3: TGTGCCAGCAGTTCGTCACCCGGGACTAGCGGGACAGATACGCAGTATTTT. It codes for CASSSSPGTSGTDTQYF.

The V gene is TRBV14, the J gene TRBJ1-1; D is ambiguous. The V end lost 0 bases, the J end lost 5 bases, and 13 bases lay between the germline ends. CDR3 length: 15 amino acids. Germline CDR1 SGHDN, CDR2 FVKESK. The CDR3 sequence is CASSQESGYGTEAFF. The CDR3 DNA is TGTGCCAGCAGCCAAGAATCGGGGTATGGGACTGAAGCTTTCTTT.

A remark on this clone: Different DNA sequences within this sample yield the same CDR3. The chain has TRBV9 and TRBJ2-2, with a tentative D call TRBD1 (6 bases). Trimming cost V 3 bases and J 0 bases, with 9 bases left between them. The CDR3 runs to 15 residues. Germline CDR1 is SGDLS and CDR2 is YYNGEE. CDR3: CASSETGTNTGELFF. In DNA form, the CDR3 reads TGTGCCAGCAGCGAAACAGGGACGAACACCGGGGAGCTGTTTTTT.

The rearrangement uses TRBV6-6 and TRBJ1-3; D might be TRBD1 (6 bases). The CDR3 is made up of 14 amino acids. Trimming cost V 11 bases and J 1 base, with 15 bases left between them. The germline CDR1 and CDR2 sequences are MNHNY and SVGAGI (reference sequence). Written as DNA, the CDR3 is TGTGCCTGCTCGAAGGACAGATCTGGAAACACCATATATTTT. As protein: CACSKDRSGNTIYF.

The CDR3 loop is CASSLHRVAETQYF. The CDR3, as DNA: TGTGCCAGCAGTTTACATAGGGTTGCAGAGACCCAGTACTTC. This sequence joins TRBV27 and TRBJ2-5; D not resolved. The CDR3 is 14 amino acids. Trimming left V 2 bases short and J 4 bases short, with 11 bases between. CDR1 MNHEY and CDR2 SMNVEV come from the germline V gene (reference sequence).

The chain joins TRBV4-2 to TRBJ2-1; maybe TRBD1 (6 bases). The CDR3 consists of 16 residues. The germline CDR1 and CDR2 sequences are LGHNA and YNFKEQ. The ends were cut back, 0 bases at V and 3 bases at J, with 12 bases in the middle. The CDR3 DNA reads TGTGCCAGCAGCCAAGAATCGGACAGATACTACAATGAGCAGTTCTTC. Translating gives CASSQESDRYYNEQFF.

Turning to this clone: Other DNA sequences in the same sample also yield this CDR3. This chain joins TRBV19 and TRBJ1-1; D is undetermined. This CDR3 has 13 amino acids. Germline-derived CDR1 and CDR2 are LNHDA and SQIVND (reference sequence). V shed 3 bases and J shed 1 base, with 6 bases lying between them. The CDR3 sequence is CASSIGWNTEAFF. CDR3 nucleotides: TGTGCCAGTAGTATTGGCTGGAACACTGAAGCTTTCTTT.

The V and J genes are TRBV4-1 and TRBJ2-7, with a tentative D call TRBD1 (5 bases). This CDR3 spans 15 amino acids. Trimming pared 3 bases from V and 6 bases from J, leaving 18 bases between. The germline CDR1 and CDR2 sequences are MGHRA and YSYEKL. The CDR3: CASSHMTDGLGEQYF. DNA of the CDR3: TGCGCCAGCAGCCATATGACAGACGGCCTTGGCGAGCAGTACTTC.

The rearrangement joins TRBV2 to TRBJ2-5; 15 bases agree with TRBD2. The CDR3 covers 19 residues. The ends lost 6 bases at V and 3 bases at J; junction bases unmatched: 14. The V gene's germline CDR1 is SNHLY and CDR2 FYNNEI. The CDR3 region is CASSKKRGLAGGAEETQYF. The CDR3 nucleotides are TGTGCCAGCAGCAAAAAGCGGGGACTAGCGGGAGGTGCCGAAGAGACCCAGTACTTC.